This record covers a single TCR beta chain. Its antigen is unknown. CDR3 length: 17 residues. CDR1 and CDR2 from the germline V gene are SGHTA and FQGNSA. The ends lost 1 base at V and 2 bases at J; junction bases unmatched: 11. Naivety among CD8 cells was defined by CD45RO negativity and positive CCR7 selection, thereby excluding terminally differentiated effector memory CD45RA+ cells. The record originates from a study of shared clonotypes between healthy human individuals. Assay: immunoSEQ multiplex PCR; the TCRdb copy retains only in-frame clones and omits some. This repertoire shows about 2.1 million clones, 90% to 95% found once; its top ten account for approximately 1.7%. Study-wide results and limits: Rarefaction exposed incomplete sorted-subset sequencing despite large depth. It was the non-shared clonotypes that had lower generation probabilities than clonotypes shared by all four donors.

The sequenced sample was naive CD8+ T cells from PBMCs. The TCR was taken from a man younger than 30 in good health. Some clones in this sample may be carry-over from other donors' samples. This chain uses TRBV7-2 with TRBJ2-7; 7 bases align to TRBD2. The chain's CDR3 is CASSLDSTSERAYEQYF. CDR3 coding DNA: TGTGCCAGCAGCTTAGACAGCACTAGCGAACGAGCCTACGAGCAGTACTTC.